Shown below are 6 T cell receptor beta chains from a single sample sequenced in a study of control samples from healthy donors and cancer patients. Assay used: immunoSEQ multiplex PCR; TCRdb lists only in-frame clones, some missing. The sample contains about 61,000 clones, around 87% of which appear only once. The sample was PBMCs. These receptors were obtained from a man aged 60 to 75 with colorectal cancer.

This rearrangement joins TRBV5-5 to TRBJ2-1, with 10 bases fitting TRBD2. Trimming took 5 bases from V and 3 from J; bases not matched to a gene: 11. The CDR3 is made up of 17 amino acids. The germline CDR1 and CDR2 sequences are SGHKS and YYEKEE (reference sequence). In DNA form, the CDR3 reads TGTGCCAGCAGTCCCGTGGGGCTAGCGGGGGACTACAATGAGCAGTTCTTC. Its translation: CASSPVGLAGDYNEQFF. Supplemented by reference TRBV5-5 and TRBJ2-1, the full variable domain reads DAGVTQSPTHLIKTRGQQVTLRCSPISGHKSVSWYQQVLGQGPQFIFQYYEKEERGRGNFPDRFSARQFPNYSSELNVNALLLGDSALYLCASSPVGLAGDYNEQFFGPGTRLTVL.

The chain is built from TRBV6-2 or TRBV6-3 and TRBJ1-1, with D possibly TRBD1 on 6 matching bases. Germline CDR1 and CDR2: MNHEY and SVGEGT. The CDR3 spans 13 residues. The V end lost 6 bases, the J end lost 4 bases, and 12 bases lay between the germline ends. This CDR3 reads CASSLTGSTEAFF. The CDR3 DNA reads TGTGCCAGCAGCTTAACAGGGAGCACTGAAGCTTTCTTT.

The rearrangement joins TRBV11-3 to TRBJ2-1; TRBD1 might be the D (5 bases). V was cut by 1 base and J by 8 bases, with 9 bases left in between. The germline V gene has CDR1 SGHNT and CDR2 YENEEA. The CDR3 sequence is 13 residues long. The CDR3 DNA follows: TGTGCCAGCAGCTTAGGACAGTCTGATGAGCAGTTCTTC. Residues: CASSLGQSDEQFF.

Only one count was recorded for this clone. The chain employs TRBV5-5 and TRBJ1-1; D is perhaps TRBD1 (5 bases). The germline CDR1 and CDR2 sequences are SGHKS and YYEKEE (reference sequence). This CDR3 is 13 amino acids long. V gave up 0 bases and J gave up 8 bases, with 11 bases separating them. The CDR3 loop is CASSLAGTPEAFF. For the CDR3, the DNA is TGTGCCAGCAGCTTGGCAGGGACCCCCGAAGCTTTCTTT.

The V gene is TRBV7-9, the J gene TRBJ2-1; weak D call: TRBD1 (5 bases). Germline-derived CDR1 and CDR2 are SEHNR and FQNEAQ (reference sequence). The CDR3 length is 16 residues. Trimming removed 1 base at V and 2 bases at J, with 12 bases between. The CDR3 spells CASSLDVAGPYNEQFF. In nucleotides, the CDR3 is TGTGCCAGCAGCTTAGACGTTGCAGGGCCCTACAATGAGCAGTTCTTC.

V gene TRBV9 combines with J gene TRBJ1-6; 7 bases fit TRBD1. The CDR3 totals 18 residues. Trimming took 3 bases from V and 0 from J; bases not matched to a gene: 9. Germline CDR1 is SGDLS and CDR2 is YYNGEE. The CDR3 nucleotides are TGTGCCAGCAGCGCAAGGACAGGCGACAGCTCCTATAATTCACCCCTCCACTTT. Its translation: CASSARTGDSSYNSPLHF. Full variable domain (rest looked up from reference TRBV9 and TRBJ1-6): DSGVTQTPKHLITATGQRVTLRCSPRSGDLSVYWYQQSLDQGLQFLIQYYNGEERAKGNILERFSAQQFPDLHSELNLSSLELGDSALYFCASSARTGDSSYNSPLHFGNGTRLTVT.